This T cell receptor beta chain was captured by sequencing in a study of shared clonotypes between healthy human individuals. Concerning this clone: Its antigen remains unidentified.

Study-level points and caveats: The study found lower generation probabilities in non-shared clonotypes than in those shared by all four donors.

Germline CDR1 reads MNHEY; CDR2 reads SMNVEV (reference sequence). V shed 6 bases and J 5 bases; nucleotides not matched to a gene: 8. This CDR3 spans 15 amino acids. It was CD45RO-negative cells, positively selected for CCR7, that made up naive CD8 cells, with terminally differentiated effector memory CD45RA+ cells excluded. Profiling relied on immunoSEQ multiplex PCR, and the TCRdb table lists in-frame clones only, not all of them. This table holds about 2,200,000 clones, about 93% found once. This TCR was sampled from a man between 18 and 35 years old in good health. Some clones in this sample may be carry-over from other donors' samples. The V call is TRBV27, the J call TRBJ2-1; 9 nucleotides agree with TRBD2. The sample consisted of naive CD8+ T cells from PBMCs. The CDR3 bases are TGTGCCAGCAGGGAACTAGCGGGCTTAGACAATGAGCAGTTCTTC. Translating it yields CASRELAGLDNEQFF.